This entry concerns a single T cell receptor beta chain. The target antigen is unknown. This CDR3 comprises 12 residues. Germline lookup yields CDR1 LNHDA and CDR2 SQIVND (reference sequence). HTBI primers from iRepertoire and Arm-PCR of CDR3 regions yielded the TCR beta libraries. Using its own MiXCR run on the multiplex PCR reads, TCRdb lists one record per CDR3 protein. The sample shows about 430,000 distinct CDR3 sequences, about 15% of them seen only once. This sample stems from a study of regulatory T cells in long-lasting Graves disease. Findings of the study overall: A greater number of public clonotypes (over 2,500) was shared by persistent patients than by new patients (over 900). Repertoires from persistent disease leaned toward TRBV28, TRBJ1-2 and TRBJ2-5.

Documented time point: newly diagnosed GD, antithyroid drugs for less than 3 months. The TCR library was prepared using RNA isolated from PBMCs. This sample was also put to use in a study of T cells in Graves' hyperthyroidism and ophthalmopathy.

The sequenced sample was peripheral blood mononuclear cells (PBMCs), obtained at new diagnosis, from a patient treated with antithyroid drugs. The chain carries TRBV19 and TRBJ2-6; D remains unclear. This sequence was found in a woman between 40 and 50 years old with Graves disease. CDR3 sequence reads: CAASVGANVLTF. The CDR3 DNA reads TGTGCTGCGTCAGTCGGGGCCAACGTCCTGACTTTC.